The 28 T cell receptor beta chains given below trace back to one sample, sequenced in a study of T cell responses to AZD1222 COVID-19 vaccine. Method: immunoSEQ multiplex PCR; TCRdb's copy keeps in-frame clones and lacks some. The sample includes about 150,000 clones, 90% of them seen just once. The material was peripheral blood, obtained 28 days after the second AZD1222 dose. All receptors derive from an adult who received the AZD1222 COVID-19 vaccine.

The rearrangement uses TRBV3-1 (or the pseudogene TRBV3-2) and TRBJ1-5, with D unresolved. The CDR3 has 13 residues. Trimming pared 2 bases from V and 4 bases from J, leaving 6 bases between. The germline gives CDR1 LGHDT, CDR2 YNNKEL (reference sequence). The CDR3 DNA follows: TGTGCCAGCAGCCAACAGGCGAATCAGCCCCAGCATTTT. Encoded protein: CASSQQANQPQHF.

The V call is TRBV9, the J call TRBJ1-1; 7 nucleotides line up with TRBD1. From germline, CDR1 is SGDLS and CDR2 YYNGEE. The CDR3 is made up of 14 amino acids. V lost 3 bases to trimming and J lost 4 bases; unmatched junction nucleotides: 6. CDR3 DNA sequence: TGTGCCAGCAGCGCGACAGGGTGGGGCACTGAAGCTTTCTTT. It specifies CASSATGWGTEAFF.

This clone was found a few times. CDR3 DNA: TGTGCCAGCAGCTTGAAACACAGGGAAAAGGAGAATGAGCAGTTCTTC. As protein: CASSLKHREKENEQFF. The chain carries TRBV5-6 and TRBJ2-1; D perhaps matches TRBD1 (6 bases). CDR1 is SGHDT and CDR2 is YYEEEE in the germline V gene. CDR3 length: 16 amino acids. V dropped 1 base and J dropped 7 bases, with 18 bases sitting between them.

The chain joins TRBV6-5 to TRBJ1-2; a possible D gene is TRBD1 (6 bases). The V gene's germline CDR1 is MNHEY and CDR2 SVGAGI. The CDR3 contains 13 residues. Between the trimmed V and J ends, which lost 5 bases and 6 bases, there was a span of 13 bases. The DNA for the CDR3 is TGTGCCAGCAGTAACCGTCAGGGGAATGGCTACACCTTC. Translated, it gives CASSNRQGNGYTF.

The chain recombines TRBV28 with TRBJ2-5; either TRBD1 or TRBD2 may fit D (5 bases each). V was trimmed by 6 bases and J by 1 base, leaving 15 bases between them. The CDR3 extends over 15 amino acids. The germline V gene encodes CDR1 MDHEN and CDR2 SYDVKM. The CDR3: CASRQGTGLQETQYF. For the CDR3, the DNA is TGTGCCAGCAGGCAGGGTACGGGGCTCCAAGAGACCCAGTACTTC.

The chain employs TRBV27 and TRBJ2-7; maybe TRBD2 (7 bases). The germline gives CDR1 MNHEY, CDR2 SMNVEV (reference sequence). The CDR3 is 15 amino acids. Trimming removed 2 bases from V and 6 bases from J, with 17 bases in between. Here the CDR3 DNA reads TGTGCCAGCAGTTTACGTGCGGGGGCAGCTGCCGAGCAGTACTTC. It specifies CASSLRAGAAAEQYF.

This chain links TRBV6-2 or TRBV6-3 with TRBJ1-3, with D possibly TRBD1 on 6 matching bases. Germline loops: CDR1 MNHEY, CDR2 SVGEGT. This CDR3 comprises 18 residues. The V gene lost 0 bases and the J gene lost 2 bases, with 17 bases spanning the gap. CDR3 sequence reads: CASSYSWIGTTTGNTIYF. The CDR3 nucleotides are TGTGCCAGCAGTTACTCCTGGATTGGGACAACAACTGGAAACACCATATATTTT.

The genes are TRBV7-2 and TRBJ2-1, with TRBD2 matching over 11 bases. Germline CDR1 reads SGHTA; CDR2 reads FQGNSA. V gave up 5 bases and J gave up 0 bases; unmatched junction bases: 6. The CDR3 runs 17 residues. CDR3 DNA: TGTGCCAGCAGCGCAGTAGCGGGAGGGTTCTCCTACAATGAGCAGTTCTTC. Encoded protein: CASSAVAGGFSYNEQFF.

The chain combines TRBV18 with TRBJ2-7, with 10 bases aligning to TRBD1. Losses at the gene ends were 5 bases for V and 2 bases for J; bases not matched to a gene: 6. The CDR3 runs to 15 residues. In germline, CDR1 is KGHSH, CDR2 LQKENI. DNA for the CDR3: TGTGCCAGCTCATCCGCCGGGACAGGGGCCTACGAGCAGTACTTC. This translates into CASSSAGTGAYEQYF. Filled out from reference TRBV18 and TRBJ2-7, the complete variable domain reads NAGVMQNPRHLVRRRGQEARLRCSPMKGHSHVYWYRQLPEEGLKFMVYLQKENIIDESGMPKERFSAEFPKEGPSILRIQQVVRGDSAAYFCASSSAGTGAYEQYFGPGTRLTVT.

The chain carries TRBV21-1 and TRBJ1-5. TRBV21-1 is deemed a pseudogene. The CDR3 spans 11 residues. The CDR3 nucleotides are TGTGCCAGCAGCTTAAGTCAGCCCCAGCATTTT. Translating it yields CASSLSQPQHF.

The rearrangement joins TRBV18 to TRBJ1-2, with 7 bases aligning to TRBD1. The V gene's germline CDR1 is KGHSH and CDR2 LQKENI. V lost 6 bases and J lost 4; bases outside the gene matches: 14. The CDR3 runs 16 residues. The CDR3 DNA sequence: TGTGCCAGCTCTCCCGAACAGGGGCACTCCTTCTATGGCTACACCTTC. Encoded protein: CASSPEQGHSFYGYTF.

V usage is TRBV4-3 and J usage is TRBJ2-7, with unresolved D. In germline, CDR1 is LGHNA, CDR2 YSLEER. V dropped 0 bases and J dropped 3 bases, with 15 bases sitting between them. The CDR3 is 16 residues long. This CDR3 is CASSQDLARYVYEQYF. The DNA of the CDR3 is TGCGCCAGCAGCCAAGACCTTGCCAGGTACGTCTACGAGCAGTACTTC.

This chain uses TRBV18 with TRBJ2-1; D gene uncertain. The CDR3 loop spans 13 amino acids. The V end was cut by 6 bases, the J end by 4 bases, with 10 bases between. The germline CDR1 and CDR2 sequences are KGHSH and LQKENI. CDR3 nucleotide sequence: TGTGCCAGCTCCCCGGGTAGATACAATGAGCAGTTCTTC. It translates to CASSPGRYNEQFF.

This clone was recorded many times. V gene TRBV16 combines with J gene TRBJ2-7; 7 nucleotides line up with TRBD2. The CDR3 runs to 12 residues. The germline V gene has CDR1 KGHSY and CDR2 FQNENV. V shed 4 bases and J 6 bases; nucleotides not matched to a gene: 3. The DNA for the CDR3 is TGTGCCAGCAGCCCCCGCGGGGGCGAGCAGTACTTC. It encodes CASSPRGGEQYF.

This clone was recorded once. The chain joins TRBV5-1 to TRBJ2-1, with D tentatively TRBD2 (6 bases). Trimming stripped 0 bases from V and 0 bases from J, with 7 bases between. Germline CDR1 is SGHRS and CDR2 is YFSETQ. The CDR3 contains 15 residues. The CDR3 region has the DNA TGCGCCAGCAGCTTGGGGGACTCCTCCTACAATGAGCAGTTCTTC. The encoded protein is CASSLGDSSYNEQFF.

The chain has TRBV7-6 and TRBJ2-3, with 8 bases identical to TRBD2. The CDR3 spans 14 residues. V gave up 5 bases and J gave up 5 bases; unmatched junction bases: 6. The germline CDR1 and CDR2 sequences are SGHVS and FNYEAQ. As DNA, the CDR3 is TGTGCCAGCAGCCCGGGACTAGAACGAGATACGCAGTATTTT. It translates to CASSPGLERDTQYF.

Comments on this clone: Other DNA sequences from this sample encode an identical CDR3 as well. The rearrangement uses TRBV25-1 and TRBJ1-3; 9 bases are a match to TRBD1. This CDR3 comprises 17 residues. CDR1 MGHDK and CDR2 SYGVNS come from the germline V gene. The trim removed 0 bases at V and 0 bases at J, leaving 3 bases unmatched. The CDR3 spells CASSEYPDRGSGNTIYF. In DNA form, the CDR3 reads TGTGCCAGCAGTGAATACCCGGACAGGGGCTCTGGAAACACCATATATTTT.

The gene calls are TRBV29-1 and TRBJ1-1, with D hard to call. The germline V and J ends were trimmed by 3 bases and 2 bases, with 4 bases remaining between them. CDR1 and CDR2 from the germline V gene are SQVTM and ANQGSEA. There are 11 residues in the CDR3. The CDR3 DNA reads as TGCAGCGTTGACGGTAACACTGAAGCTTTCTTT. Translating it yields CSVDGNTEAFF.

This clone showed up just a few times. J is TRBJ2-1 and V is TRBV11-1, with D maybe TRBD2 (5 bases). The CDR3 loop spans 16 amino acids. V lost 6 bases to trimming and J lost 5 bases, with 20 bases between them. CDR1 and CDR2 from the germline V gene are SGHAT and FQDESV (reference sequence). CDR3 region: CASRRRSATVHNEQFF. In DNA, the CDR3 is TGTGCCAGCAGAAGGAGGAGCGCTACGGTCCACAATGAGCAGTTCTTC.

The J gene is TRBJ2-1, the V gene TRBV5-1; 13 nucleotides agree with TRBD2. The CDR3 is made up of 20 amino acids. Trimming cost V 6 bases and J 5 bases; bases outside gene matches: 20. Germline lookup yields CDR1 SGHRS and CDR2 YFSETQ. The CDR3 protein is CASTPWGGLAGMGQDNEQFF. The CDR3 region has the DNA TGCGCCAGCACCCCTTGGGGGGGACTAGCGGGAATGGGGCAGGACAATGAGCAGTTCTTC. Looking up the rest from reference TRBV5-1 and TRBJ2-1 gives the full variable domain: KAGVTQTPRYLIKTRGQQVTLSCSPISGHRSVSWYQQTPGQGLQFLFEYFSETQRNKGNFPGRFSGRQFSNSRSEMNVSTLELGDSALYLCASTPWGGLAGMGQDNEQFFGPGTRLTVL.

The chain carries TRBV2 and TRBJ1-3; D unclear. Trimming pared 4 bases from V and 2 bases from J, leaving 9 bases between. The CDR3 has 14 amino acids. CDR1 and CDR2 (germline): SNHLY, FYNNEI. The DNA of the CDR3 is TGTGCCAGCAGTGGACAAGGCCCTGGAAACACCATATATTTT. This codes for CASSGQGPGNTIYF.

V gene TRBV30 combines with J gene TRBJ2-5; 8 positions agree with TRBD1. The CDR3 sequence is 16 residues long. J was trimmed by 3 bases and V by 2 bases; bases with no gene match: 11. CDR1 is GTSNPN, CDR2 SVGIG, per germline (reference sequence). The DNA for the CDR3 is TGTGCCTGGAGTTCTCCCGGGGCAGGGGGCGAAGAGACCCAGTACTTC. Amino acid sequence: CAWSSPGAGGEETQYF.

The rearrangement links TRBV6-1 to TRBJ2-5; D remains unclear. Trimming left V 5 bases short and J 5 bases short, with 6 bases between. The germline V gene has CDR1 MNHNS and CDR2 SASEGT. This CDR3 spans 11 amino acids. The CDR3 spells CASSLGETQYF. CDR3 nucleotide sequence: TGTGCCAGCAGTCTCGGGGAGACCCAGTACTTC.

The CDR3 loop is CASSSRPPGYNEQFF. The DNA of the CDR3 is TGCGCCAGCAGTTCTCGGCCCCCCGGGTACAATGAGCAGTTCTTC. This chain joins TRBV10-2 and TRBJ2-1, with unresolved D. Germline V gene data show CDR1 as WSHSY and CDR2 as SAAADI. The V end lost 5 bases, the J end lost 4 bases, and 15 bases lay between the germline ends. CDR3 length equals 15 residues.

The gene calls are TRBV5-1 and TRBJ2-2; D not certain. The germline V and J ends were trimmed by 1 base and 7 bases, with 11 bases remaining between them. Germline V gene sequence: CDR1 SGHRS, CDR2 YFSETQ. CDR3 size: 14 residues. The CDR3: CASSLTSINGELFF. CDR3 sequence (DNA): TGCGCCAGCAGCTTGACCAGCATTAACGGGGAGCTGTTTTTT.

The rearrangement uses TRBV19 and TRBJ1-2, with 9 bases matching TRBD1. This CDR3 has 18 amino acids. The germline gives CDR1 LNHDA, CDR2 SQIVND (reference sequence). The junction had 18 bases not matched to a gene; V was cut back by 5 bases and J by 5 bases. CDR3 region: CASSARPQGALRIYGYTF. The CDR3 DNA reads as TGTGCCAGTAGTGCGCGACCACAGGGGGCGTTACGGATTTATGGCTACACCTTC.

The J gene is TRBJ2-2, the V gene TRBV24-1, with a possible D match to TRBD1 (5 bases). CDR1 and CDR2 (germline): KGHDR, SFDVKD. V lost 5 bases, J lost 2 bases, and 14 bases lay in between. There are 16 residues in the CDR3. The CDR3 sequence is CATSAPPGINTGELFF. CDR3 nucleotide sequence: TGTGCCACCAGTGCCCCCCCAGGGATTAACACCGGGGAGCTGTTTTTT.

The rearrangement uses TRBV28 and TRBJ1-5, with 8 bases identical to TRBD1. The CDR3 has 15 amino acids. In germline, CDR1 is MDHEN, CDR2 SYDVKM. The ends lost 6 bases at V and 3 bases at J; junction bases unmatched: 7. Here the CDR3 reads CASSFGQGINQPQHF. The CDR3 DNA is TGTGCCAGCAGCTTCGGACAGGGAATCAATCAGCCCCAGCATTTT.